These T cell receptor beta chains were read from a single sample in a study of CD8 T cells in Susac syndrome. TCRdb called the immunoSEQ multiplex PCR reads again in MiXCR, with one record for every CDR3 protein. The sample lists more than 90,000 distinct CDR3 sequences; 85% to 95% were seen once. The source material was CD4+ T cells from PBMCs. The receptors here all came from a human donor with multiple sclerosis. Each CDR3 is given with its conserved first and last residue. The order of the fields is D gene, J gene, clone size, V gene, CDR3 protein, CDR3 DNA. D genes are given only for firm matches. Clone sizes are given selectively: once, few, many, or a class where the clone is expanded.

TRBD1 | TRBJ1-5 | NA | TRBV20-1 | CSARQGAKGQPQHF | TGCAGTGCTAGACAGGGGGCAAAGGGACAGCCCCAGCATTTT
NA | TRBJ1-4 | NA | TRBV30 | CAWSVSGVKLFF | TGTGCCTGGAGTGTATCTGGCGTGAAACTGTTTTTT
NA | TRBJ1-2 | NA | TRBV3-1 | CASSQGTTGGYTF | TGTGCCAGCAGCCAGGGGACCACGGGTGGCTACACCTTC
TRBD1 | TRBJ2-5 | NA | TRBV4-3 | CASSQDRGTGETQYF | TGCGCCAGCAGCCAAGATCGTGGGACAGGGGAGACCCAGTACTTC
NA | TRBJ1-2 | NA | TRBV20-1 | CSARDRPGSEGYTF | TGCAGTGCTAGAGATCGGCCAGGCTCCGAGGGCTACACCTTC
TRBD1 | TRBJ1-2 | NA | TRBV4-1 | CASSQDPGQGYYGYTF | TGCGCCAGCAGCCAAGACCCGGGACAGGGTTACTATGGCTACACCTTC
NA | TRBJ2-7 | few | TRBV7-9 | CASSPASATYEQYF | TGTGCCAGCAGCCCGGCTAGCGCGACCTACGAGCAGTACTTC
NA | TRBJ1-5 | NA | TRBV7-2 | CASTIGTVNQPQHF | TGTGCCAGCACCATCGGGACGGTCAATCAGCCCCAGCATTTT
TRBD2 | TRBJ2-1 | NA | TRBV5-6 | CASSVLAGGYRREFF | TGTGCCAGCAGCGTCCTAGCGGGGGGCTACCGAAGGGAGTTCTTC
NA | TRBJ1-5 | NA | TRBV30 | CAWRVQGRNQPQHF | TGTGCCTGGAGAGTACAGGGTCGCAATCAGCCCCAGCATTTT
NA | TRBJ2-3 | NA | TRBV5-1 | CASSSLSGADTQYF | TGCGCCAGCAGCTCCCTCTCTGGGGCAGATACGCAGTATTTT
NA | TRBJ1-1 | NA | TRBV2 | CASRERWMNTEAFF | TGTGCCAGCAGGGAGAGGTGGATGAACACTGAAGCTTTCTTT
NA | TRBJ1-1 | NA | TRBV5-8 | CASSLFPGRSNTEAFF | TGTGCCAGCAGCTTGTTCCCAGGCAGATCTAACACTGAAGCTTTCTTT
TRBD2 | TRBJ2-1 | NA | TRBV10-2 | CASGDSSGRANEQFF | TGCGCCAGCGGGGATTCTAGCGGCAGGGCGAATGAGCAGTTCTTC
NA | TRBJ2-2 | NA | TRBV5-1 | CASSVSTGDFGELFF | TGCGCCAGCAGCGTATCGACGGGGGATTTTGGGGAGCTGTTTTTT
TRBD2 | TRBJ2-5 | NA | TRBV9 | CASSVGGGLAGQETQYF | TGTGCCAGCAGCGTAGGAGGGGGACTAGCGGGCCAAGAGACCCAGTACTTC
TRBD2 | TRBJ2-4 | NA | TRBV12-3/TRBV12-4 | CASSPGGDSAKNIQYF | TGTGCCAGCAGTCCCGGGGGGGACTCCGCCAAAAACATTCAGTACTTC
NA | TRBJ2-3 | NA | TRBV2 | CASSALVTDTQYF | TGTGCCAGCAGTGCTCTGGTCACAGATACGCAGTATTTT
TRBD1 | TRBJ1-2 | NA | TRBV2 | CASSDGLRGGYTF | TGTGCCAGCAGTGATGGGCTCAGGGGGGGCTACACCTTC
NA | TRBJ1-6 | NA | TRBV19 | CASRPLASSYNSPLHF | TGTGCCAGTAGACCCCTAGCGAGCTCCTATAATTCACCCCTCCACTTT
TRBD2 | TRBJ2-3 | NA | TRBV4-2 | CASSHEADLAGGADTQYF | TGTGCCAGCAGCCATGAGGCGGATCTAGCGGGGGGGGCAGATACGCAGTATTTT
NA | TRBJ2-7 | NA | TRBV27 | CASSFMRVGTGFVYEQYF | TGTGCCAGCAGTTTTATGAGAGTGGGGACCGGGTTCGTTTACGAGCAGTACTTC
NA | TRBJ2-5 | NA | TRBV28 | CASSSGQNFETQYF | TGTGCCAGCAGCTCGGGACAAAATTTTGAGACCCAGTACTTC
TRBD1 | TRBJ2-7 | NA | TRBV20-1 | CSALSGQGVSYEQYF | TGCAGTGCACTTAGTGGACAGGGGGTTTCCTACGAGCAGTACTTC
NA | TRBJ1-1 | NA | TRBV5-1 | CASSSLVGSMNTEAFF | TGCGCCAGCAGCTCCCTGGTGGGCAGCATGAACACTGAAGCTTTCTTT
TRBD2 | TRBJ2-7 | NA | TRBV6-1 | CASRPTSGSYEQYF | TGTGCCAGCAGACCGACTAGCGGGTCCTACGAGCAGTACTTC
NA | TRBJ1-2 | NA | TRBV15 | CATSSRAYRYDYTF | TGTGCCACCAGCAGCAGGGCCTACCGTTATGACTACACCTTC